This is a list of T cell receptor beta chains from one sample in a study of blood T cell repertoires in COVID-19. The method was immunoSEQ multiplex PCR; TCRdb's version includes in-frame clones alone and lacks a portion of them. The repertoire includes roughly 130,000 clones, about 89% of them detected once, and less than 4.5% sits in the top ten. The sequenced sample was peripheral blood. These receptors were taken from a woman aged 60-70 years with acute or convalescent COVID-19. The CDR3 runs from the conserved cysteine through the conserved F or W.

TRBJ1-2 | TRBV12-3/TRBV12-4 | CASRPGQGNGYTF
TRBJ2-1 | TRBV3-1/TRBV3-2 | CASSPPGGGRARNEQFF
TRBJ2-5 | TRBV4-1 | CASSQDPGLGLARETQYF
TRBJ1-1 | TRBV6-1 | CASSEKWRLNTEAFF
TRBJ1-2 | TRBV5-1 | CASSTLTGNYGYTF
TRBJ2-2 | TRBV3-1/TRBV3-2 | CASSQVGAAITGELFF
TRBJ2-1 | TRBV15 | CATSSVAGGPRNEQFF
TRBJ2-1 | TRBV3-1/TRBV3-2 | CASCRAPSYNEQFF
TRBJ1-6 | TRBV2 | CASVLERGSGSPLHF
TRBJ2-1 | TRBV9 | CASSVGPGDRYQSSYNEQFF
TRBJ2-7 | TRBV2 | CASSARTSGTYEQYF
TRBJ2-1 | TRBV19 | CASRTGSHNNEQFF
TRBJ2-2 | TRBV7-8 | CASSLTLRANTGELFF
TRBJ1-5 | TRBV12-3/TRBV12-4 | CASTFTGEQPQHF
TRBJ2-1 | TRBV7-9 | CASSQTGDRVNEQFF
TRBJ1-5 | TRBV9 | CASSQGSSNQPQHF
TRBJ2-5 | TRBV11-2 | CASSQGTLETQYF
TRBJ2-1 | TRBV6-6 | CASRPRDTTYNEQFF
TRBJ2-1 | TRBV24-1 | CATSDPGTSGGSYNEQFF
TRBJ2-2 | TRBV19 | CASTKPGQRNTGELFF
TRBJ2-3 | TRBV10-3 | CAISKTEAGAYDTQYF
TRBJ1-1 | TRBV11-2 | CASSWTGSNTEAFF
TRBJ1-3 | TRBV19 | CASRRQGGNTIYF
TRBJ2-1 | TRBV30 | CAWSLLANYNEQFF
TRBJ1-2 | TRBV10-3 | CAISESRGNGYTF
TRBJ1-3 | TRBV30 | CAWRDWGVAGNTIYF
TRBJ1-1 | TRBV7-6 | CASSPRQGLNTEAFF
TRBJ1-2 | TRBV24-1 | CATSDFPDTSGYTF
TRBJ1-1 | TRBV2 | CASTGGGGLNTEAFF
TRBJ1-1 | TRBV19 | CASSMIQGSTEAFF
TRBJ1-4 | TRBV7-8 | CASSPGIVNEKLFF
TRBJ1-5 | TRBV6-1 | CASSGGQGVSNQPQHF
TRBJ1-2 | TRBV9 | CASSVAQDYGYTF
TRBJ1-5 | TRBV18 | CASSPGQGDQPQHF
TRBJ2-3 | TRBV7-9 | CASSPAGPDTQYF
TRBJ2-1 | TRBV5-1 | CASRRGSPRGNEQFF
TRBJ2-2 | TRBV27 | CASSSSHRGDSGELFF
TRBJ1-1 | TRBV6-5 | CASSRRRKNTEAFF
TRBJ2-7 | TRBV7-8 | CASSRGRTRGTYEQYF
TRBJ1-2 | TRBV5-1 | CASSLQGMVYGYTF
TRBJ2-5 | TRBV5-1 | CASRFGGGANQETQYF
TRBJ2-1 | TRBV28 | CASSSLAGVSGLKFF
TRBJ1-1 | TRBV11-2 | CASSITSSPSTEAFF